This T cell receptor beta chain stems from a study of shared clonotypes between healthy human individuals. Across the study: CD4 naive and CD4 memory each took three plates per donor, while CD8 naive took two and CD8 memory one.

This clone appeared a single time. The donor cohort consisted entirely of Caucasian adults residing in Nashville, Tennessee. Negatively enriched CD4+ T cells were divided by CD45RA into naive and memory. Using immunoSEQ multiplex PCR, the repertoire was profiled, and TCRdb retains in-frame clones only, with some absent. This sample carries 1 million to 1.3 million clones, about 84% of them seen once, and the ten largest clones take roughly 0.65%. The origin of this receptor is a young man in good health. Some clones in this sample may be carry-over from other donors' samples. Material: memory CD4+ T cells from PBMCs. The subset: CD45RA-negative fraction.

The CDR3, as DNA: TGTGCCAGCGTTCCGAGTGGGGCCAACGTCCTGACTTTC. As protein: CASVPSGANVLTF. The chain recombines TRBV6-6 with TRBJ2-6, with no clear D. The length of the CDR3 is 13 residues. V lost 8 bases to trimming and J lost 3 bases, with 8 bases between them. Germline values: CDR1 MNHNY, CDR2 SVGAGI (reference sequence).